The sequence of this T cell receptor (beta chain) was determined in a study of blood T cells in healthy people across ages. The study's findings and limits: With naive T cell percentage, TCR beta diversity showed a strong correlation.

Regarding this clonotype: Its antigen is unidentified.

A second PCR, run for roughly 7 to 12 cycles, used a sample-barcoded 5' primer plus a J-beta primer mix. TCRdb re-called the 5' RACE reads through MiXCR, storing one row per CDR3 protein. The data hold about 600,000 distinct CDR3 sequences, with around 50% observed a single time. Researchers report isolating at least 7 million PBMCs per sample. The CDR3 is 13 amino acids. V lost 5 bases, J lost 4 bases, and 11 bases lay in between. Germline assignment: CDR1 MNHEY and CDR2 SMNVEV (reference sequence). The chain employs TRBV27 and TRBJ1-1, with D hard to call. The sample taken for sequencing was blood. This receptor was obtained from a man at least 80 years old in good health. The CDR3 sequence: CASSPTSGTEAFF. The CDR3 nucleotides are TGTGCCAGCAGTCCCACAAGCGGCACTGAAGCTTTCTTT.